This TCR beta chain came from a study of T cell responses to AZD1222 COVID-19 vaccine. Whole-study findings and limits: In a largely white British group with more females than males, clonal diversity was possibly underestimated. Rises in breadth and depth of Spike-specific TCRs came after two AZD1222 doses. Only 5 or 6 individuals given AZD1222 were seropositive at baseline.

This CDR3 is 13 amino acids long. Per germline, CDR1 LNHDA and CDR2 SQIVND (reference sequence). V was pared by 9 bases and J by 5 bases, with 4 bases of the junction left unmatched. Second doses were pooled across both intervals (about 4 or about 12 weeks). Measured with immunoSEQ multiplex PCR; TCRdb has only the in-frame clones, and not every one. The table lists about 150,000 clones, over 80% of them singletons. This clone was recorded once. Its antigen is currently unknown. The source of this sequence is an adult who received the AZD1222 COVID-19 vaccine. The J gene is TRBJ2-1, the V gene TRBV19; 10 bases agree with TRBD2. The material was peripheral blood, obtained 28 days after the second AZD1222 dose. The CDR3 loop is CARGSGGDNEQFF. The CDR3 nucleotides are TGTGCCAGGGGGAGCGGGGGGGACAATGAGCAGTTCTTC.